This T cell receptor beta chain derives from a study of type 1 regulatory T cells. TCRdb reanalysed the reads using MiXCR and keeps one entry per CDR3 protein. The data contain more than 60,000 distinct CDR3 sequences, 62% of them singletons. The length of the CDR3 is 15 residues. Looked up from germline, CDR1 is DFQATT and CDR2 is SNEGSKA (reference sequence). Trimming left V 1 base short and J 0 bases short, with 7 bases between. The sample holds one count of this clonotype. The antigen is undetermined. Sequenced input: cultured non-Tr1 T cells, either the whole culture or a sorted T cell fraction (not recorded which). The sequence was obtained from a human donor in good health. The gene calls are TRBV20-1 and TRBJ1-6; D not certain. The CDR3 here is CSARVGSSYNSPLHF. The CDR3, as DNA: TGCAGTGCTAGAGTTGGTAGCTCCTATAATTCACCCCTCCACTTT.